This T cell receptor beta chain is from a study of breast tumors, draining lymph nodes, adjacent tissues. General study findings and limits: Compared with basal-like, luminal-like tumors shared significantly more repertoire with nontumor tissue. Findings are consistent with lymph node origin and intratumoral expansion of most tumor T cells. Tumor repertoires ranked between lymph nodes and nontumor tissue in diversity, with V and J gene preferences.

TCRdb independently ran MiXCR on the multiplex PCR reads; one entry per CDR3 protein. In the table there are 200,000 to 250,000 distinct CDR3 sequences, less than 35% of which are singletons. There are many counts of this clonotype. The target antigen is unknown. The lymph nodes were axillary draining lymph nodes from breast cancer patients. This TCR derives from a female donor with breast cancer. Some clones in this sample may be carry-over from other donors' samples. Input material: axillary lymph node tissue.

DNA of the CDR3: TGCGCCAGCAGCCAAGAACCGGACACTAACTATGGCTACACCTTC. Translating gives CASSQEPDTNYGYTF. The chain uses TRBV4-3 and TRBJ1-2; a possible D gene is TRBD1 (5 bases). This CDR3 has 15 amino acids. The germline CDR1 and CDR2 sequences are LGHNA and YSLEER. V dropped 0 bases and J dropped 0 bases, with 8 bases sitting between them.